Listed here is a single T cell receptor beta chain. A few counts support this clone. This receptor's antigen is unknown. It has no much larger one-base neighbor in the sample; base qualities were not kept. Collaborating institutions collected whole blood in K2EDTA tubes following their own protocols. For TCRbeta analysis, collaborators shipped samples as frozen whole blood, isolated PBMCs, or DNA extracted from either of those sample types. Its CDR3 holds 13 amino acids, cysteine through phenylalanine. Of all the DNA, just the CDR3 is kept, 39 bases in frame from base 1. V gives up 3 bases and J gives up 7 bases, and the segment between their germline ends measures 12 bases. The data stem from a study of blood T cell repertoires in COVID-19 (dated by TCRdb to 2018 to 2020). For context, the study as a whole: Collaborator samples came from the United States, Italy and Spain and covered acute and convalescent phases of COVID-19. The prospective study material was composed of cDNA or gDNA derived from T cells, B-cell-depleted T cells, or PBMCs. Subjects who had been exposed to COVID-19, were actively infected with it, or had recovered from it provided the deeply sampled blood TCRbeta repertoires that made up the dataset. A freely available public database, intended as a resource for researchers studying the immune response to SARS-CoV-2, is where the repertoires were released. The samples were drawn from two sources: the first 160 participants of the ongoing ImmuneRACE study, and 1,254 subjects contributed by 6 global collaborators. Nearly every sample came with metadata listing a de-identified subject ID, COVID-19 status, age in years and sex. Where available, HLA class I and class II types were obtained from metadata supplied by the sample provider rather than from assay-based typing.

The study at large found these results: The quantity of clinical and demographic metadata differed by source and by participant and was supplied without curation.

TCRbeta CDR3 regions were amplified from genomic DNA using the immunoSEQ Assay, a bias-controlled multiplex PCR. In the source study's methods: Nucleated cell counts per sample were estimated from amplification of reference gene primers within the assay. To quantify the absolute abundance of each unique TCRbeta CDR3 rearrangement, sequence reads were collapsed and filtered. For each sample, productive Simpson clonality was calculated by taking the square root of Simpson's diversity index across productive rearrangements. The clones in this table, taken by TCRdb from immuneACCESS, are in-frame only. Not every clone is retained; where verified, under half of the shortfall comes from an unresolved V gene, and the cause of the rest is unknown. The V and J calls and clone size were taken over from that table, and D and trimming were inferred from the DNA. The sample table lists 35,000 to 45,000 clones, roughly three quarters of them with a count of one. The biggest ten clones account for around a fifth of the sample.

The sample was peripheral blood. The TCR comes from a man aged 70 or older with acute or convalescent COVID-19. The receptor chain draws on TRBV12-3 or TRBV12-4 and TRBJ1-1; the D region possibly corresponds to TRBD1 (5 bases align). The DNA sequence follows: TGTGCCAGCAGTTTTTCCAGGGCCGATGAAGCTTTCTTT. Translated, it gives CASSFSRADEAFF.